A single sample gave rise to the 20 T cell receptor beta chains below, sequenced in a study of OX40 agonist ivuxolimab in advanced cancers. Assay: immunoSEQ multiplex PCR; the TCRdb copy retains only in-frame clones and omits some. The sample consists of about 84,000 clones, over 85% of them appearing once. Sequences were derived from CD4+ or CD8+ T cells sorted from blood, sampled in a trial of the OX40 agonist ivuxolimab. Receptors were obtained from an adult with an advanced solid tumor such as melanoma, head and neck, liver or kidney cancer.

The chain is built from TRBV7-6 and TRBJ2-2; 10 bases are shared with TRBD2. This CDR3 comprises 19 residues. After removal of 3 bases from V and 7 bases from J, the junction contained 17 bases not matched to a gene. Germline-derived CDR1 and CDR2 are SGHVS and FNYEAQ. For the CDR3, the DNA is TGTGCCAGCAGCTTTCTGCCAGTAACTAGCGGGACCCTTGGCGGGGAGCTGTTTTTT. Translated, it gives CASSFLPVTSGTLGGELFF.

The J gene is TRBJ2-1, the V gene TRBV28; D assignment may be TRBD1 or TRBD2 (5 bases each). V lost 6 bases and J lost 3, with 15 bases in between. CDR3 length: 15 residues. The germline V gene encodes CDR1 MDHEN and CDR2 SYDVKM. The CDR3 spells CASRPGTAHYNEQFF. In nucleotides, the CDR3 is TGTGCCAGCAGGCCCGGGACCGCACACTACAATGAGCAGTTCTTC. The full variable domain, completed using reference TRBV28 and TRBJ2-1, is DVKVTQSSRYLVKRTGEKVFLECVQDMDHENMFWYRQDPGLGLRLIYFSYDVKMKEKGDIPEGYSVSREKKERFSLILESASTNQTSMYLCASRPGTAHYNEQFFGPGTRLTVL.

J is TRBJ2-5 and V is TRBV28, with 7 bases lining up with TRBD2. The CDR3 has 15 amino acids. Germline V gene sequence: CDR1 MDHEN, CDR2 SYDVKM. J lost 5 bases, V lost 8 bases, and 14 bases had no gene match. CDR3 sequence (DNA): TGTGCCAGCCAGAGGGGTCCGGGAGGTGGCGAGACCCAGTACTTC. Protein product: CASQRGPGGGETQYF.

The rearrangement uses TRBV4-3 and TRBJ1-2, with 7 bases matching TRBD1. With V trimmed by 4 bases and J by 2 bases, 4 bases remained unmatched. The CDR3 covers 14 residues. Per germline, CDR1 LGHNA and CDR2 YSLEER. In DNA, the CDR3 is TGCGCCAGCAGCCCCGCCAGGGGGAACTATGGCTACACCTTC. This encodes CASSPARGNYGYTF.

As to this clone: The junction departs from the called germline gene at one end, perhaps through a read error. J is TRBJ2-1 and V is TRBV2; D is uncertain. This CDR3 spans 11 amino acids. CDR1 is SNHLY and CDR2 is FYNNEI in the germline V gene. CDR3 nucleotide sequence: TGTGCCAGCAGCGAAGAGTATGAGCAGTTCTTC. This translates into CASSEEYEQFF. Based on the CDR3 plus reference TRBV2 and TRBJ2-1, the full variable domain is EPEVTQTPSHQVTQMGQEVILRCVPISNHLYFYWYRQILGQKVEFLVSFYNNEISEKSEIFDDQFSVERPDGSNFTLKIRSTKLEDSAMYFCASSEEYEQFFGPGTRLTVL.

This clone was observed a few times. The CDR3 DNA is TGTGCCAGCTCACCGGGGTATCGGGAGGACTACAATGAGCAGTTCTTC. Encoded protein: CASSPGYREDYNEQFF. The chain has TRBV18 and TRBJ2-1, with 7 bases aligning to TRBD2. J was trimmed by 3 bases and V by 3 bases; bases with no gene match: 8. This CDR3 is built from 16 residues. Germline V gives CDR1 KGHSH, CDR2 LQKENI.

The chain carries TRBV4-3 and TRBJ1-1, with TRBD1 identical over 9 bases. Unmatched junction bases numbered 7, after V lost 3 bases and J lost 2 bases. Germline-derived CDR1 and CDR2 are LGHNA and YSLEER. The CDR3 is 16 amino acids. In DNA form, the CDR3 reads TGCGCCAGCAGCCAGGGAACAGGGGGCGCAAACACTGAAGCTTTCTTT. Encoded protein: CASSQGTGGANTEAFF.

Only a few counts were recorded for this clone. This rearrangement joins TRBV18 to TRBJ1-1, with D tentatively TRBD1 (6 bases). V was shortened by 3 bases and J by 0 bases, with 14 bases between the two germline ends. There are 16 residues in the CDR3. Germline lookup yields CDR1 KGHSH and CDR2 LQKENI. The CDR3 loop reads CASSPPDSTMNTEAFF. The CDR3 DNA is TGTGCCAGCTCACCTCCGGACAGTACCATGAACACTGAAGCTTTCTTT.

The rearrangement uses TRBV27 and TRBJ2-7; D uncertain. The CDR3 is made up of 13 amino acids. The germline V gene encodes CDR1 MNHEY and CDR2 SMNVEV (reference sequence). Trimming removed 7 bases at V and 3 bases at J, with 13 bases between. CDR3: CASMVRPDYEQYF. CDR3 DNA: TGTGCCAGCATGGTTAGGCCTGACTACGAGCAGTACTTC.

The CDR3 reads CASRSQGGTGGYTF. The CDR3 nucleotides read TGTGCCAGCAGGTCACAGGGGGGGACAGGCGGCTACACCTTC. The V call is TRBV27, the J call TRBJ1-2, with 8 bases fitting TRBD1. Trimming at V came to 6 bases and at J to 8 bases, leaving 11 bases not matched to a gene. The V gene's germline CDR1 is MNHEY and CDR2 SMNVEV (reference sequence). This CDR3 has 14 residues.

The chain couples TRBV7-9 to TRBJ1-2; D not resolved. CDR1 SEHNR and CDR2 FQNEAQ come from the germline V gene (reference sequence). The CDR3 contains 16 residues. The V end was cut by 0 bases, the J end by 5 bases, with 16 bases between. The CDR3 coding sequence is TGTGCCAGCAGCTTAGCGCTGAGGGAGATCGGGTATGGCTACACCTTC. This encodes CASSLALREIGYGYTF.

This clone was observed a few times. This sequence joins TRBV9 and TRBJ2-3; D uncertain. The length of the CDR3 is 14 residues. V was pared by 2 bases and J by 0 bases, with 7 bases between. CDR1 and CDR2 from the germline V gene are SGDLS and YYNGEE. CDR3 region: CASSVMTSTDTQYF. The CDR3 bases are TGTGCCAGCAGCGTCATGACTAGCACAGATACGCAGTATTTT.

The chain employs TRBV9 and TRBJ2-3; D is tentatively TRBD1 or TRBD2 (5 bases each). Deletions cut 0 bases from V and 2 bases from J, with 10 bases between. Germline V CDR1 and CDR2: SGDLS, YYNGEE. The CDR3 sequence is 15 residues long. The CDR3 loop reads CASSVVGRSTDTQYF. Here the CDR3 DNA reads TGTGCCAGCAGCGTAGTGGGACGGTCCACAGATACGCAGTATTTT. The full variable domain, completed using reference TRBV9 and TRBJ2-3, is DSGVTQTPKHLITATGQRVTLRCSPRSGDLSVYWYQQSLDQGLQFLIQYYNGEERAKGNILERFSAQQFPDLHSELNLSSLELGDSALYFCASSVVGRSTDTQYFGPGTRLTVL.

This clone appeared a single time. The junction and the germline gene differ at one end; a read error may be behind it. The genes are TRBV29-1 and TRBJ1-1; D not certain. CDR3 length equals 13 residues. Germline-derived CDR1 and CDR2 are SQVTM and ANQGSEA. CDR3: CGVPSSRLQEAFF. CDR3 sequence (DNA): TGCGGCGTCCCCTCCTCCCGTCTACAGGAAGCTTTCTTT.

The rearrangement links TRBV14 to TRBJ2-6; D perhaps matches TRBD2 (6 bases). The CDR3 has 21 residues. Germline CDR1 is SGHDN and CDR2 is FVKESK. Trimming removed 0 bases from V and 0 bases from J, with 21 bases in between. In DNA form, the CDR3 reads TGTGCCAGCAGCCAAGATTTACGGGGCGGGATGCCCCCCTCTGGGGCCAACGTCCTGACTTTC. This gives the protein CASSQDLRGGMPPSGANVLTF.

For the CDR3, the DNA is TGTGCCAGCAGTCAGAGGGACAGGGGGCACGAAAATACCCCCGACGAGCAGTACTTC. This translates into CASSQRDRGHENTPDEQYF. The chain uses TRBV2 and TRBJ2-7; 12 bases are a match to TRBD1. The ends lost 5 bases at V and 5 bases at J; junction bases unmatched: 19. This CDR3 region has 19 residues. Germline lookup yields CDR1 SNHLY and CDR2 FYNNEI.

The CDR3 sequence is CASSGSSEQFF. The CDR3 DNA reads as TGTGCCAGCAGCGGTTCAAGTGAGCAGTTCTTC. The chain recombines TRBV9 with TRBJ2-1; D unresolved. Trimming took off 3 bases at V and 9 bases at J, with 7 bases between the two ends. The germline V gene encodes CDR1 SGDLS and CDR2 YYNGEE. The CDR3 has 11 residues.

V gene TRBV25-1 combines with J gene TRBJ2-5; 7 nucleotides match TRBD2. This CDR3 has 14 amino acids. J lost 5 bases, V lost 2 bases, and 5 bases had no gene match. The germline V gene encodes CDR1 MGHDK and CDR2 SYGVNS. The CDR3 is CASSEIREVETQYF. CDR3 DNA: TGTGCCAGCAGTGAAATACGGGAGGTGGAGACCCAGTACTTC.

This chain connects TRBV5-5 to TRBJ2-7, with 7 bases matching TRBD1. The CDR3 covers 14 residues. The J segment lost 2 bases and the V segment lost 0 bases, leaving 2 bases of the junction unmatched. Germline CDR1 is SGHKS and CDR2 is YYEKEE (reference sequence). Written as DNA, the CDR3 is TGTGCCAGCAGCTTGGGGGGACAGCCCTACGAGCAGTACTTC. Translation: CASSLGGQPYEQYF.

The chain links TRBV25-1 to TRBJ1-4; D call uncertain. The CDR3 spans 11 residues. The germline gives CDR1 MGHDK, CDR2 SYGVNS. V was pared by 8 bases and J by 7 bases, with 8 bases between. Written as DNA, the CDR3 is TGTGCCAGCTCCTTTGGTGAAAAACTGTTTTTT. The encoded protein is CASSFGEKLFF.